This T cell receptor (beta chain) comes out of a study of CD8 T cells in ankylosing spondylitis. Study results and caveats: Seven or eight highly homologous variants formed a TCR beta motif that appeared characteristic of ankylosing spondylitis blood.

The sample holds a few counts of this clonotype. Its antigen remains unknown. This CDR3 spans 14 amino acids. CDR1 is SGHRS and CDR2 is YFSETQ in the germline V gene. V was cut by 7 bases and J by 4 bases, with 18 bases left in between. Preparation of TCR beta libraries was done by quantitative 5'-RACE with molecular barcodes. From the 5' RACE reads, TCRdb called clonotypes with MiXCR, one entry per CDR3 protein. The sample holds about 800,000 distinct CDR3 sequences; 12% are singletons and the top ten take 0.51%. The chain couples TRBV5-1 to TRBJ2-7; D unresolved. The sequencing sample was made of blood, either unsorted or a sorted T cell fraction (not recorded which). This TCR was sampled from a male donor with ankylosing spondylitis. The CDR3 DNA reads TGCGCCAGCCGATACGACGAGGACGTATACGAGCAGTACTTC. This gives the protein CASRYDEDVYEQYF.